This is a list of T cell receptor beta chains from one sample in a study of T cell responses to AZD1222 COVID-19 vaccine. Sequencing was performed with immunoSEQ multiplex PCR; in TCRdb, only in-frame clones are kept and a portion is missing. The sample contains some 180,000 clones, approximately 95% of which appear only once. Sequenced here: peripheral blood, sampled 28 days after the second dose of the MenACWY control vaccine. The source of these receptors is an adult who received the MenACWY meningococcal vaccine as a control. Both conserved end residues are part of each CDR3. D genes are given only for firm matches. Not every row has a clone size; where given, it reads once, few, many or a size class.

V gene	D gene	clone size	J gene	CDR3 DNA	CDR3 protein
TRBV5-4	TRBD1	-	TRBJ2-7	TGTGCCAGCAGCGCCGGGACAGGGGGCTACGAGCAGTACTTC	CASSAGTGGYEQYF
TRBV5-1	TRBD1	once	TRBJ1-6	TGCGCCAGCAGCTTGAAGGGACAGGGGGGTTCACCCCTCCACTTT	CASSLKGQGGSPLHF
TRBV7-9	-	-	TRBJ1-5	TGTGCCAGCAGCCTCACCAATCAGCCCCAGCATTTT	CASSLTNQPQHF
TRBV5-6	TRBD1	-	TRBJ2-7	TGTGCCAGCAGCCAACAGGGGGGTTCCTACGAGCAGTACTTC	CASSQQGGSYEQYF
TRBV14	-	-	TRBJ1-1	TGTGCCAGCAGCCAAGCAGGGATGAACACTGAAGCTTTCTTT	CASSQAGMNTEAFF
TRBV6-5	-	-	TRBJ1-2	TGTGCCAGCAGTTACGGGTACGGCTGCTACACCTTC	CASSYGYGCYTF
TRBV1	-	-	TRBJ2-5	TGCACCAGCAGCCAAGATCGCGAGACCCAGTACTTC	CTSSQDRETQYF
TRBV5-1	-	few	TRBJ1-1	TGCGCCAGCAGCTTTGGGTTGGGGCGGGGGGACACTGAAGCTTTCTTT	CASSFGLGRGDTEAFF
TRBV11-2	-	-	TRBJ1-1	TGTGCCAGCAGCTTAGAGCTGTGGAACACTGAAGCTTTCTTT	CASSLELWNTEAFF
TRBV18	-	-	TRBJ1-1	TGTGCCAGCTCACCCTCGGGCCTTTTGGAGGGCACTGAAGCTTTCTTT	CASSPSGLLEGTEAFF
TRBV12-3/TRBV12-4	-	-	TRBJ1-4	TGTGCCAGCCTGGCGGGGAGGGGTGAAAAACTGTTTTTT	CASLAGRGEKLFF
TRBV4-3	-	-	TRBJ2-7	TGCGCCAGCAGCCAAAACGCGGCAGTCAGCTACGAGCAGTACTTC	CASSQNAAVSYEQYF
TRBV18	-	-	TRBJ2-2	TGTGCCAGCTCACCTGGAAGGGGAATGTCCGGGGAGCTGTTTTTT	CASSPGRGMSGELFF
TRBV2	-	-	TRBJ1-2	TGTGCCAGCAGTGAGACACAATCCTATGGCTACACCTTC	CASSETQSYGYTF
TRBV24-1	-	-	TRBJ2-1	TGTGCCACCAGTGACAACAGGAGGCCCTACAATGAGCAGTTCTTC	CATSDNRRPYNEQFF
TRBV5-1	-	-	TRBJ2-1	TGCGCCAGCAGCTCCCTAGGGATCGGTGAGCAGTTCTTC	CASSSLGIGEQFF
TRBV19	-	-	TRBJ1-2	TGTGCCAGTAGTCGGCTCGAGACAGTGCTTGGCTACACCTTC	CASSRLETVLGYTF
TRBV3-1/TRBV3-2	TRBD2	-	TRBJ2-1	TGTGCCAGCAGCCTCGGGGGGGGACGGGATGAGCAGTTCTTC	CASSLGGGRDEQFF
TRBV12-3/TRBV12-4	-	-	TRBJ1-3	TGTGCCAGCAGTGAAGTCATAAACACCATATATTTT	CASSEVINTIYF
TRBV19	-	-	TRBJ2-1	TGTGCCAGTAGTATTGGGGGGTCGGGTGAGCAGTTCTTC	CASSIGGSGEQFF
TRBV5-1	-	-	TRBJ1-1	TGCGCCAGCTACTCGACGCAGGGCACTGAAGCTTTCTTT	CASYSTQGTEAFF
TRBV3-1/TRBV3-2	-	-	TRBJ1-5	TGTGCCAGCAGTTTGGGGGAGGGGCCGATAAGTGCCCAGCATTTT	CASSLGEGPISAQHF
TRBV7-9	-	-	TRBJ1-5	TGTGCCAGCAGCTTAGACAGCGGCAATCAGCCCCAGCATTTT	CASSLDSGNQPQHF
TRBV4-3	TRBD1	-	TRBJ2-7	TGCGCCAGCAGCCTCGACAGGGTTAGCTACGAGCAGTACTTC	CASSLDRVSYEQYF
TRBV14	TRBD1	-	TRBJ1-3	TGTGCCAGCAGCGTCGGACAGGGATTGATCGGAAACACCATATATTTT	CASSVGQGLIGNTIYF
TRBV6-5	-	-	TRBJ1-2	TGTGCCAGCAGTTACTCGGTATTGTCAGGGAGCCGTGGCTACACCTTC	CASSYSVLSGSRGYTF
TRBV5-5	TRBD1	-	TRBJ2-3	TGTGCCAGCAGCCTGGGGTACGGGACAGGGGGAGATACGCAGTATTTT	CASSLGYGTGGDTQYF
TRBV6-5	-	-	TRBJ1-4	TGTGCCAGCAGTTTATCCTCAACTAATGAAAAACTGTTTTTT	CASSLSSTNEKLFF
TRBV3-1/TRBV3-2	TRBD1	-	TRBJ1-3	TGTGCCAGCAGCCCTGTACAGGGGGACACTGGAAACACCATATATTTT	CASSPVQGDTGNTIYF
TRBV30	-	-	TRBJ2-2	TGTGCCTGGAGGAGAACCGGGACGGCGAACACCGGGGAGCTGTTTTTT	CAWRRTGTANTGELFF
TRBV11-1	-	-	TRBJ2-7	TGTGCCAGCAGCTTAAAAGGCAACTCCTACGAGCAGTACTTC	CASSLKGNSYEQYF
TRBV29-1	TRBD1	-	TRBJ1-5	TGCAGCGTATTGGGACAGGGGAATCAGCCCCAGCATTTT	CSVLGQGNQPQHF
TRBV5-4	TRBD1	-	TRBJ1-2	TGTGCCAGCAGTTTAAACCCGGGACAGGGCTATGGCTACACCTTC	CASSLNPGQGYGYTF
TRBV6-5	-	-	TRBJ1-2	TGTGCCAGCCAAGAAAACGGCCGTCTGGGCGGCTACACCTTC	CASQENGRLGGYTF
TRBV7-9	-	-	TRBJ2-3	TGTGCCAGCAGCTTACTGGGACGGCCGGGCACAGATACGCAGTATTTT	CASSLLGRPGTDTQYF
TRBV7-9	TRBD2	-	TRBJ2-7	TGTGCCAGCGGTACTAGCGGGGGTTACGAGCAGTACTTC	CASGTSGGYEQYF
TRBV24-1	-	-	TRBJ1-1	TGTGCCACCAGCCCCCCAGGGACGAGCACTGAAGCTTTCTTT	CATSPPGTSTEAFF
TRBV5-1	TRBD2	-	TRBJ2-5	TGCGCCAGCAGCTTGGGCCTTTTGCGGGGGGGCGAGGAGACCCAGTACTTC	CASSLGLLRGGEETQYF
TRBV18	TRBD2	-	TRBJ2-1	TGTGCCAGCTCGTTACAACCGGGGGGTTCCGGGAGTGAGCAGTTCTTC	CASSLQPGGSGSEQFF
TRBV19	-	-	TRBJ1-5	TGTGCCAGTAGTATGGGGCAGCCTAGCAATCAGCCCCAGCATTTT	CASSMGQPSNQPQHF
TRBV6-6	-	-	TRBJ1-2	TGTGCCAGCAGTTACATGGTTGGCTACACCTTC	CASSYMVGYTF
TRBV7-2	-	-	TRBJ1-5	TGTGCCAGCAGCCCCCGAGCGGGCCTGGGGAGCAATCAGCCCCAGCATTTT	CASSPRAGLGSNQPQHF
TRBV19	TRBD1	-	TRBJ1-2	TGTGCCAGTACCTCCCCGGACAGGGGTAATGGCTACACCTTC	CASTSPDRGNGYTF
TRBV11-2	TRBD2	-	TRBJ2-2	TGTGCCAGCACCCGGGGGGGGGTCACCGGGGAGCTGTTTTTT	CASTRGGVTGELFF
TRBV6-5	-	-	TRBJ1-4	TGTGCCAGCAGTCTCCAGGGTGCAACTAATGAAAAACTGTTTTTT	CASSLQGATNEKLFF
TRBV6-1	TRBD1	once	TRBJ1-5	TGTGCCAGCAGTGGAACCGGGACAGGGCCGAATCAGCCCCAGCATTTT	CASSGTGTGPNQPQHF
TRBV2	TRBD2	-	TRBJ2-7	TGTGCCAGCAGTGAAGGCGGGGGGGGAGCCTACGAGCAGTACTTC	CASSEGGGGAYEQYF
TRBV18	-	-	TRBJ1-1	TGTGCCAGCACCGATAGCGGGAACACTGAAGCTTTCTTT	CASTDSGNTEAFF
TRBV18	-	once	TRBJ1-1	TGTGCCAGCTCACCTTTTGCACAGAACACTGAAGCTTTCTTT	CASSPFAQNTEAFF
TRBV6-5	-	-	TRBJ1-5	TGTGCCAGCAGTTACAAGGGGGAGAGCAATCAGCCCCAGCATTTT	CASSYKGESNQPQHF
TRBV6-1	TRBD1	-	TRBJ1-5	TGTGCCACCGTCTCACCTCCAGGGGGGCAGCCCCAGCATTTT	CATVSPPGGQPQHF
TRBV5-1	-	-	TRBJ1-2	TGCGCCAGCAGCTTGGGTTGGGGGGCTAACTATGGCTACACCTTC	CASSLGWGANYGYTF
TRBV7-2	-	few	TRBJ1-2	TGTGCCAGCAGCTTAGGTTTTACGGCCAGACATGGCTACACCTTC	CASSLGFTARHGYTF
TRBV5-1	TRBD1	-	TRBJ1-3	TGCGCCAGCAGCCCTGCCGGGACAGGGGGTGCGTTGGGTTTTTTCGGAAACACCATATATTTT	CASSPAGTGGALGFFGNTIYF